The sequence of this T cell receptor beta chain was determined in a study of low-dose radiotherapy and immunotherapy resistance in tumors. Overall study context: Members of Cohort 1 were treated with 0.5 Gy per fraction every 2 weeks. The prescribed total PTV dose was 6.5 Gy.

Treatment of the donors consisted of nivolumab and ipilimumab (plus aspirin, low-dose cyclophosphamide and low-dose radiotherapy). Those who qualified had advanced solid tumors (lacking tumor-infiltrating lymphocytes). The CDR3 is 14 residues long. Trimming cost V 2 bases and J 8 bases; bases outside gene matches: 4. Germline lookup yields CDR1 LGHDT and CDR2 YNNKEL (reference sequence). TRAV- and TRBV-specific primers, spanning alpha and beta chains, primed first-strand cDNA. For amplifying TCRs, the PCR ran for around 20 cycles with Phusion, which was used together with a constant-region primer and the adapter on the V primers. Amplification (by in vitro transcription) was performed on isolated mRNA. One entry per CDR3 protein results from TCRdb running MiXCR on the reads. Among roughly 14,000 distinct CDR3 sequences listed, less than 65% were seen once.

This TCR came from a human donor with advanced metastatic prostate, ovarian, gallbladder or colorectal cancer (not recorded which). This table probably holds off-target reads from a library built for another chain. V and J are TRBV3-1 and TRBJ2-4, with 9 bases matching TRBD1. CDR3 in amino acids: CASSQRTGDHIQYF. The CDR3 DNA follows: TGTGCCAGCAGCCAACGGACAGGGGATCACATTCAGTACTTC.